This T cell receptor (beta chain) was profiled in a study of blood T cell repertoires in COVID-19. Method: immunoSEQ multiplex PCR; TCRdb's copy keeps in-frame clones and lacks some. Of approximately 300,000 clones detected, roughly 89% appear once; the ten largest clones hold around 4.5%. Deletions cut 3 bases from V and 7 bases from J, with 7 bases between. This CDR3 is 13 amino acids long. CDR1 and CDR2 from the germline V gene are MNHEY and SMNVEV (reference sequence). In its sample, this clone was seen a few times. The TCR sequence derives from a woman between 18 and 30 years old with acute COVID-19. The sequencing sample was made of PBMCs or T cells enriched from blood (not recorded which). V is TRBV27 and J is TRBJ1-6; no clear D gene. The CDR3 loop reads CASSFNRNSPLHF. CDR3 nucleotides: TGTGCCAGCAGTTTTAATAGAAATTCACCCCTCCACTTT.